The clone carrying this TCR beta chain was counted at least ten times. Antigen unknown. The data were obtained in a study of CD8 T cells in ankylosing spondylitis. Overall study results and limits: Clones linked with disease were CD8+ and fairly uncommon in the peripheral blood. Several highly homologous variants formed a TCR beta motif that appeared characteristic of ankylosing spondylitis blood.

With V trimmed by 3 bases and J by 4 bases, 8 bases remained unmatched. The CDR3 runs 17 residues. Germline loops: CDR1 SGHTA, CDR2 FQGNSA. TCRdb re-analysed the 5' RACE reads in MiXCR, keeping a single row per CDR3 protein. The sample has under 400,000 distinct CDR3 sequences; around a tenth are singletons. Sequenced input: blood, either unsorted or a sorted T cell fraction (not recorded which). The receptor's source is a female donor with ankylosing spondylitis or in good health (not recorded which). The chain uses TRBV7-2 and TRBJ1-4, with 10 bases fitting TRBD1. This chain's CDR3 is CASSFPRQGAINEKLFF. The CDR3 coding sequence is TGTGCCAGCAGCTTTCCTCGACAGGGGGCGATTAATGAAAAACTGTTTTTT. The full variable domain, rest sourced from reference TRBV7-2 and TRBJ1-4, is GAGVSQSPSNKVTEKGKDVELRCDPISGHTALYWYRQSLGQGLEFLIYFQGNSAPDKSGLPSDRFSAERTGGSVSTLTIQRTQQEDSAVYLCASSFPRQGAINEKLFFGSGTQLSVL.